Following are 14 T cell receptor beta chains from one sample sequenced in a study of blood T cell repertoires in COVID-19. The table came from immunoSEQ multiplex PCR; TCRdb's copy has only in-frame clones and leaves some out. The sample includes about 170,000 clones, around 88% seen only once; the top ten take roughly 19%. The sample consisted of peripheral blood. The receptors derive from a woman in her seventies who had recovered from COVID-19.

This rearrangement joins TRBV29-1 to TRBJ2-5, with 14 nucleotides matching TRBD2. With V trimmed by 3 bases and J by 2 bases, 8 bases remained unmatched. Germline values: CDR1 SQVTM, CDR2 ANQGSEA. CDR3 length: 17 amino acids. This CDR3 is CSVEGGLAGVGQETQYF. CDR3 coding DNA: TGCAGCGTTGAGGGGGGACTAGCGGGAGTTGGGCAAGAGACCCAGTACTTC.

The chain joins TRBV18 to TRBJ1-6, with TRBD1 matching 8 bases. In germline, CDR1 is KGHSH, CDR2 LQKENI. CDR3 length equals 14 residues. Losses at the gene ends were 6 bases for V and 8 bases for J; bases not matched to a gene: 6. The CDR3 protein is CASSPTGGDSPLHF. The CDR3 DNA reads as TGTGCCAGCTCGCCAACAGGGGGGGATTCACCCCTCCACTTT.

This CDR3 reads CASSLVGTRRGGEQFF. Here the CDR3 DNA reads TGTGCCAGCAGTTTAGTGGGGACTAGGCGGGGCGGTGAGCAGTTCTTC. The chain recombines TRBV27 with TRBJ2-1; 8 bases are shared with TRBD2. Trimming at V came to 2 bases and at J to 9 bases, leaving 12 bases not matched to a gene. Per germline, CDR1 MNHEY and CDR2 SMNVEV (reference sequence). This CDR3 comprises 16 residues.

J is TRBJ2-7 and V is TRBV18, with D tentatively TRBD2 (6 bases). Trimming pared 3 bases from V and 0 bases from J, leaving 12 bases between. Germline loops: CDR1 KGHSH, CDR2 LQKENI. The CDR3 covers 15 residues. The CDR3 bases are TGTGCCAGCTCACCCCGGGGGAGGAGCTCCTACGAGCAGTACTTC. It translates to CASSPRGRSSYEQYF.

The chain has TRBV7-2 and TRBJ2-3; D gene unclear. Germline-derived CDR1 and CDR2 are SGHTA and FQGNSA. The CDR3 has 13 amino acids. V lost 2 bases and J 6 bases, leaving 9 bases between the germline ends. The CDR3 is CASSLNRRDTQYF. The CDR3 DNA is TGTGCCAGCAGCTTAAACCGCAGGGATACGCAGTATTTT.

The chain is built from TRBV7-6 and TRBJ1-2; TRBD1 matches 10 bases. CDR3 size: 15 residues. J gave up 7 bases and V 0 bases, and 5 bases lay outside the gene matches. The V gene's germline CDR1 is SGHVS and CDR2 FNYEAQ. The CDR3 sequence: CASSLARTGGGGYTF. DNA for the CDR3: TGTGCCAGCAGCTTAGCGCGGACAGGGGGGGGTGGCTACACCTTC.

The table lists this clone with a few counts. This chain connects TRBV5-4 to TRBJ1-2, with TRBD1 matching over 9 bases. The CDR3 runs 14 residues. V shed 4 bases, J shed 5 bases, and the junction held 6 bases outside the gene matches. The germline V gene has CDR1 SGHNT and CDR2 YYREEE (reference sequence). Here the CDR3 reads CASSTRQGGYGYTF. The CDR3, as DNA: TGTGCCAGCAGCACCAGACAGGGGGGGTATGGCTACACCTTC.

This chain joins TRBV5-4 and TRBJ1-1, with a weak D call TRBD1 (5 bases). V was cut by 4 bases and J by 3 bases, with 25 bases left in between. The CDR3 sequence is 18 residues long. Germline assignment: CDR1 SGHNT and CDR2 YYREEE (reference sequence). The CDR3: CASSPTGGGCLVDTEAFF. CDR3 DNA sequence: TGTGCCAGCAGCCCTACGGGGGGGGGTTGTCTCGTGGACACTGAAGCTTTCTTT.

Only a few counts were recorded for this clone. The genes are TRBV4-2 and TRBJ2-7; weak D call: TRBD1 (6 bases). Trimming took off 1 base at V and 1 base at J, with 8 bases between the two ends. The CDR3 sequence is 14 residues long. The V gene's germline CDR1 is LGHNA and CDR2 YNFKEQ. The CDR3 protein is CASSQAQGSYEQYF. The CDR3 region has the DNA TGTGCCAGCAGCCAAGCCCAGGGGTCCTACGAGCAGTACTTC.

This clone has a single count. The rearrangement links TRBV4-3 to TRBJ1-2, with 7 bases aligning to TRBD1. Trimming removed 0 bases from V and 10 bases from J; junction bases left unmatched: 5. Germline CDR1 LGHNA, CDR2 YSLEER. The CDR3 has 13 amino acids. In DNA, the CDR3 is TGCGCCAGCAGCCAAGATCTGGGACAGACCTACACCTTC. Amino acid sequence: CASSQDLGQTYTF.

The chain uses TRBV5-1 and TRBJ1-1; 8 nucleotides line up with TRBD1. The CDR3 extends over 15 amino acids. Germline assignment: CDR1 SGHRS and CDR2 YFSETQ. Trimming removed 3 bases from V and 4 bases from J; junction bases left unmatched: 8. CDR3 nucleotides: TGCGCCAGCAGCTCCTACGGACAGGGTGGCACTGAAGCTTTCTTT. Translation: CASSSYGQGGTEAFF.

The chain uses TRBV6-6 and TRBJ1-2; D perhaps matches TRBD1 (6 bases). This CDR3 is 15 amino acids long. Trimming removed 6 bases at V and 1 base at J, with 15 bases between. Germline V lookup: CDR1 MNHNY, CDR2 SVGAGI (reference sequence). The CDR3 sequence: CASSARGRLNYGYTF. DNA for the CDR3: TGTGCCAGCAGCGCCAGGGGCAGGCTTAACTATGGCTACACCTTC.

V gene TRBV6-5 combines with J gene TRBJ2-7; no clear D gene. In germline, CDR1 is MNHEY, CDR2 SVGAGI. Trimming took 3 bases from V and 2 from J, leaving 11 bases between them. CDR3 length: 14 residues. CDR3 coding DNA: TGTGCCAGCAGTTATGGCGGATTTACCTACGAGCAGTACTTC. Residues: CASSYGGFTYEQYF.

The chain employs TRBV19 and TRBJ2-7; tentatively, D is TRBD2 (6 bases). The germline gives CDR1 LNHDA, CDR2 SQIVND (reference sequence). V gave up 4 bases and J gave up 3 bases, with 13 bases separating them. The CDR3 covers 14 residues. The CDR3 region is CASSNRDFSYEQYF. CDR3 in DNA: TGTGCCAGTAGTAACCGGGACTTTAGCTACGAGCAGTACTTC.